This TCR beta chain came from a study of OX40 agonist ivuxolimab in advanced cancers. Across the study: The treatment was a fully human IgG2 OX40 agonist, ivuxolimab. Of the participants, approximately 40% had some prior anti-PD-1, anti-PD-L1 or anti-CTLA-4 therapy, which was allowed. Regarding the study as a whole: CD4+ and CD8+ blood T cells expanded clonally by week 6 at 0.1 to 3.0 mg/kg.

Points on this clone: The antigen is undetermined.

The germline V and J ends were trimmed by 5 bases and 0 bases, with 10 bases remaining between them. This CDR3 contains 14 residues. Germline assignment: CDR1 LNHDA and CDR2 SQIVND (reference sequence). The method was immunoSEQ multiplex PCR; TCRdb's version includes in-frame clones alone and lacks a portion of them. The table has 75,000 to 80,000 clones, 84% seen once. The material was CD4+ or CD8+ T cells sorted from blood, obtained in a trial of the OX40 agonist ivuxolimab. The clonotype comes from an adult with an advanced solid tumor such as melanoma, head and neck, liver or kidney cancer. The chain has TRBV19 and TRBJ1-2; D is perhaps TRBD1 (5 bases). The chain's CDR3 is CASSSQATNYGYTF. CDR3 DNA sequence: TGTGCCAGTAGTTCACAGGCCACTAACTATGGCTACACCTTC. The complete variable domain, with remaining parts taken from reference TRBV19 and TRBJ1-2, reads DGGITQSPKYLFRKEGQNVTLSCEQNLNHDAMYWYRQDPGQGLRLIYYSQIVNDFQKGDIAEGYSVSREKKESFPLTVTSAQKNPTAFYLCASSSQATNYGYTFGSGTRLTVV.